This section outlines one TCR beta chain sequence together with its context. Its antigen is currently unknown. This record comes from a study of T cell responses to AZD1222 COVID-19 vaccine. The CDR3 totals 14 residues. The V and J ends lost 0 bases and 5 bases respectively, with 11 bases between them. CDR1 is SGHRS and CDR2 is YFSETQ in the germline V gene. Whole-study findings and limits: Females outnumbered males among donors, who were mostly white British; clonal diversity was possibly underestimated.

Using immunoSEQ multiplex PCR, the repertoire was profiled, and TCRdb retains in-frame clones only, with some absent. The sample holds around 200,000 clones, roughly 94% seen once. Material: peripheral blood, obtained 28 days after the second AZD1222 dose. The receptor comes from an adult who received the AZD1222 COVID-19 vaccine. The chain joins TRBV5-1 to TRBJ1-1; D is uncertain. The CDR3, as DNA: TGCGCCAGCAGCTTGGAAGGTCTGGGGACTGAAGCTTTCTTT. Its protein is CASSLEGLGTEAFF.